This entry describes one T cell receptor beta chain. These data belong to a study of blood T cell repertoires in COVID-19. Study-level background: The samples span acute and convalescent COVID-19 from the United States, Italy and Spain. The cDNA or gDNA used as material had been derived from T cells, B-cell-depleted T cells, or PBMCs.

Authors' methods: How many nucleated cells were present was estimated from reference gene primer amplification. Libraries were prepared by immunoSEQ multiplex PCR; TCRdb keeps only in-frame clonotypes and omits some of them. From that table come the V and J calls and clone size; the DNA was used to work out D and trimming. The sample comprises about 150,000 clones, more than 65% of which are singletons, and roughly a tenth rests with the top ten. Germline loops: CDR1 SGHRS, CDR2 YFSETQ. With 3 bases clipped from V and 0 bases from J, the junction kept 7 bases outside the gene matches. This CDR3 contains 16 residues.

The chain links TRBV5-1 to TRBJ2-7; 9 nucleotides match TRBD1. The source of this sequence is a woman older than 75 with active or convalescent COVID-19. Sequenced input: peripheral blood. CDR3 protein: CASSSTGTGISYEQYF. CDR3 bases: TGCGCCAGCAGCTCAACCGGGACAGGGATCTCCTACGAGCAGTACTTC.